The rows below give T cell receptor beta chains drawn from one sample of a study of CD8 T cells in ankylosing spondylitis. MiXCR, applied by TCRdb to the 5' RACE reads, yields one record per CDR3 protein. The sample contains about 330,000 distinct CDR3 sequences, approximately 8% of which appear only once. Sequences were obtained from blood, either unsorted or a sorted T cell fraction (not recorded which). All receptors come from a male donor with ankylosing spondylitis. CDR3s include the opening cysteine and the closing phenylalanine or tryptophan. A D gene is named only where the DNA matches it firmly. Only some rows state a clone size, as once, few, many or a class for expanded clones.

j_call clone_size v_call cdr3_length d_call cdr3_aa cdr3_nt
TRBJ2-5 NA TRBV29-1 13 NA CSVERLSVRTQYF TGCAGCGTTGAACGATTAAGCGTTAGGACCCAGTACTTC
TRBJ2-1 NA TRBV20-1 15 TRBD2 CSATPLAGGPHEQFF TGCAGTGCCACCCCACTAGCGGGAGGGCCGCATGAGCAGTTCTTC
TRBJ2-1 few TRBV5-1 17 TRBD2 CASARGGLAALYNEQFF TGCGCCAGCGCGCGGGGAGGGCTAGCGGCCTTATACAATGAGCAGTTCTTC
TRBJ2-1 many TRBV7-8 17 TRBD2 CASSLTFGLAGNNEQFF TGTGCCAGCAGCTTGACTTTCGGACTAGCGGGAAACAATGAGCAGTTCTTC
TRBJ2-1 few TRBV5-1 14 TRBD2 CASSLDLAENEQFF TGCGCCAGCAGCTTGGACCTAGCGGAGAATGAGCAGTTCTTC
TRBJ2-6 few TRBV5-1 16 NA CASSMGSPSGANVLTF TGCGCCAGCAGCATGGGGTCACCCTCTGGGGCCAACGTCCTGACTTTC
TRBJ1-2 few TRBV5-6 16 TRBD1 CASRTRTGPSSYGYTF TGTGCCAGCAGAACAAGGACAGGGCCCTCCTCCTATGGCTACACCTTC
TRBJ2-3 few TRBV6-1 17 TRBD2 CASRRLAGGPSTDTQYF TGTGCCAGCAGGCGACTAGCGGGAGGGCCGAGCACAGATACGCAGTATTTT
TRBJ2-7 NA TRBV29-1 13 TRBD1 CSVTGGQGSEQYF TGCAGCGTAACCGGAGGACAGGGGTCCGAGCAGTACTTC
TRBJ2-7 many TRBV14 14 NA CASIKVGSPYEQYF TGTGCCAGCATCAAGGTTGGGAGCCCCTACGAGCAGTACTTC
TRBJ2-3 NA TRBV20-1 10 NA CSAPADTQYF TGCAGTGCTCCAGCAGATACGCAGTATTTT
TRBJ2-2 few TRBV11-2 15 NA CASSFLYPFSGELFF TGTGCCAGCAGCTTTTTGTACCCGTTTTCCGGGGAGCTGTTTTTT
TRBJ2-7 NA TRBV18 13 NA CASSPQGNYEQYF TGTGCCAGCTCACCTCAGGGGAACTACGAGCAGTACTTC
TRBJ2-1 few TRBV20-1 13 TRBD2 CSAWTGTRSEQFF TGCAGTGCTTGGACCGGGACTAGATCTGAGCAGTTCTTC
TRBJ2-5 NA TRBV7-9 15 TRBD2 CASSLNAGVLETQYF TGTGCCAGCAGCTTAAATGCGGGAGTCCTGGAGACCCAGTACTTC
TRBJ2-2 few TRBV10-3 13 NA CAISLQFTGELFF TGTGCCATCAGCTTGCAGTTCACCGGGGAGCTGTTTTTT
TRBJ1-4 few TRBV7-2 16 NA CASSLLLRATNEKLFF TGTGCCAGCAGCTTACTCCTGCGCGCAACTAATGAAAAACTGTTTTTT
TRBJ2-2 few TRBV18 12 NA CASSPPIGELFF TGTGCCAGCTCACCACCGATCGGGGAGCTGTTTTTT
TRBJ2-7 many TRBV12-3/TRBV12-4 12 NA CASSPGVYEQYF TGTGCCAGCAGTCCGGGGGTCTACGAGCAGTACTTC
TRBJ2-2 NA TRBV19 16 NA CASKFEAGLQTGELFF TGTGCCAGTAAATTTGAGGCGGGCCTTCAAACCGGGGAGCTGTTTTTT
TRBJ1-5 NA TRBV7-2 17 NA CASSLAGAGYSNQPQHF TGTGCCAGCAGCTTAGCAGGTGCAGGCTATAGCAATCAGCCCCAGCATTTT
TRBJ1-2 NA TRBV20-1 12 NA CSAHSANYGYTF TGCAGTGCCCACTCCGCTAACTATGGCTACACCTTC
TRBJ2-1 NA TRBV7-2 15 TRBD2 CASSLGGRVYNEQFF TGTGCCAGCAGCTTAGGCGGGAGGGTCTACAATGAGCAGTTCTTC
TRBJ2-3 NA TRBV29-1 15 NA CSVEGRAYGTDTQYF TGCAGCGTTGAAGGGAGGGCCTATGGCACAGATACGCAGTATTTT
TRBJ2-7 many TRBV2 15 TRBD1 CASSEARGRTYEQYF TGTGCCAGCAGTGAAGCGAGGGGGCGAACCTACGAGCAGTACTTC
TRBJ2-3 NA TRBV24-1 16 NA CATSEGTGITTDTQYF TGTGCCACCAGTGAAGGGACCGGGATAACCACAGATACGCAGTATTTT
TRBJ2-2 few TRBV5-1 14 NA CASSPGGRPWELFF TGCGCCAGCAGCCCTGGCGGACGTCCTTGGGAGCTGTTTTTT
TRBJ2-7 NA TRBV7-3 15 NA CASSGAVLSSYEQYF TGTGCCAGCAGCGGGGCCGTTCTCAGCTCCTACGAGCAGTACTTC
TRBJ2-7 NA TRBV4-2 15 NA CASSLLRDIFYEQYF TGTGCCAGCAGCCTCCTCCGGGACATCTTCTACGAGCAGTACTTC
TRBJ1-1 many TRBV28 15 NA CASSLWKDLNTEAFF TGTGCCAGCAGTTTATGGAAGGATTTGAACACTGAAGCTTTCTTT
TRBJ1-4 few TRBV7-9 15 NA CASSLGTAEDEKLFF TGTGCCAGCAGCTTAGGGACAGCCGAAGACGAAAAACTGTTTTTT
TRBJ2-5 few TRBV6-1 13 TRBD1 CASGRGYQETQYF TGTGCCAGCGGCAGGGGGTACCAAGAGACCCAGTACTTC
TRBJ1-2 medium-sized TRBV29-1 14 NA CSVAEQGGNYGYTF TGCAGCGTTGCAGAACAGGGTGGCAACTATGGCTACACCTTC
TRBJ2-2 NA TRBV20-1 14 NA CSARVSGNTGELFF TGCAGTGCTAGAGTATCAGGAAACACCGGGGAGCTGTTTTTT
TRBJ2-3 NA TRBV12-3/TRBV12-4 13 NA CASSPGRADTQYF TGTGCCAGCAGTCCGGGAAGGGCAGATACGCAGTATTTT
TRBJ2-1 many TRBV11-2 13 TRBD1 CASKDRGYGEQFF TGTGCCAGCAAGGACAGGGGGTATGGAGAGCAGTTCTTC
TRBJ2-7 NA TRBV12-3/TRBV12-4 12 NA CASSRPGYEQYF TGTGCCAGCAGCCGTCCTGGTTACGAGCAGTACTTC
TRBJ2-1 NA TRBV12-3/TRBV12-4 12 NA CASRYSGTEQFF TGTGCCAGCAGATACTCCGGGACAGAGCAGTTCTTC
TRBJ2-3 few TRBV19 16 TRBD2 CASSTILAGATDTQYF TGTGCCAGTAGTACCATACTAGCGGGGGCCACAGATACGCAGTATTTT
TRBJ1-1 few TRBV20-1 13 TRBD1 CSAGRTGVTEAFF TGCAGTGCAGGGCGGACAGGGGTAACTGAAGCTTTCTTT
TRBJ1-5 NA TRBV29-1 16 TRBD1 CSVRVRGTGTNQPQHF TGCAGCGTTCGAGTCAGGGGGACAGGGACGAATCAGCCCCAGCATTTT
TRBJ2-7 NA TRBV9 14 NA CASSPETIRGEQYF TGTGCCAGCAGCCCTGAAACGATTCGGGGCGAGCAGTACTTC
TRBJ2-2 few TRBV5-1 12 NA CASSFRDGELFF TGCGCCAGCAGCTTCAGGGATGGGGAGCTGTTTTTT
TRBJ1-2 few TRBV12-3/TRBV12-4 15 TRBD1 CASRTIGTDPIGYTF TGTGCCAGCAGAACAATCGGGACAGATCCAATTGGCTACACCTTC
TRBJ2-2 NA TRBV5-1 15 NA CASSLYTENTGELFF TGCGCCAGCAGCTTGTATACGGAGAACACCGGGGAGCTGTTTTTT
TRBJ2-7 many TRBV20-1 13 TRBD1 CSASGDRLYEQYF TGCAGTGCTAGTGGGGACAGGCTCTACGAGCAGTACTTC
TRBJ1-5 NA TRBV7-9 15 NA CASSTSTDSNQPQHF TGTGCCAGCAGCACATCGACAGATAGCAATCAGCCCCAGCATTTT
TRBJ2-5 NA TRBV2 13 NA CASSEGPQETQYF TGTGCCAGCAGTGAGGGCCCCCAAGAGACCCAGTACTTC
TRBJ1-1 few TRBV7-9 15 TRBD1 CASSQGQGTNTEAFF TGTGCCAGCAGCCAGGGACAGGGAACCAACACTGAAGCTTTCTTT
TRBJ2-3 few TRBV7-3 13 NA CASSWSPSDTQYF TGTGCCAGCAGCTGGAGTCCCTCAGATACGCAGTATTTT
TRBJ2-3 NA TRBV10-1 15 NA CASSSADSSTDTQYF TGCGCCAGCAGTAGCGCAGACTCTAGCACAGATACGCAGTATTTT
TRBJ2-2 NA TRBV12-3/TRBV12-4 18 TRBD1 CASSSLGSGTENTGELFF TGTGCCAGCAGCTCTTTGGGCTCCGGGACAGAGAACACCGGGGAGCTGTTTTTT
TRBJ2-1 NA TRBV20-1 16 TRBD2 CSARDGSGVLGDEQFF TGCAGTGCTAGAGATGGTAGCGGGGTCCTAGGGGATGAGCAGTTCTTC